The 2 T cell receptor beta chains below come from one sample, sequenced in a study of identical twins. TCRdb reprocessed the 5' RACE reads via MiXCR and lists one record per CDR3 protein. The data contain about 790,000 distinct CDR3 sequences, over 15% of them singletons. This sample also belongs to another study, concerning T cells expressing NK-cell markers.

Material: PBMCs. All receptors derive from a young woman in good health.

The rearrangement links TRBV4-1 to TRBJ2-7; D might be TRBD1 (5 bases). In germline, CDR1 is MGHRA, CDR2 YSYEKL. V lost 0 bases and J lost 6, with 9 bases in between. The CDR3 contains 13 residues. The CDR3 loop reads CASSQDPRGEQYF. Written as DNA, the CDR3 is TGCGCCAGCAGCCAAGACCCAAGGGGCGAGCAGTACTTC.

This clonotype was recorded only once. The chain combines TRBV7-9 with TRBJ1-1; 11 positions match TRBD1. Unmatched junction bases numbered 5, after V lost 5 bases and J lost 6 bases. Germline CDR1 and CDR2: SEHNR and FQNEAQ (reference sequence). The CDR3 consists of 14 residues. CDR3 loop: CASSRGQGESEAFF. The CDR3 DNA follows: TGTGCCAGCAGCAGGGGACAGGGGGAGTCTGAAGCTTTCTTT. Complete variable domain (other parts from reference TRBV7-9 and TRBJ1-1): DTGVSQNPRHKITKRGQNVTFRCDPISEHNRLYWYRQTLGQGPEFLTYFQNEAQLEKSRLLSDRFSAERPKGSFSTLEIQRTEQGDSAMYLCASSRGQGESEAFFGQGTRLTVV.